A selection of T cell receptor beta chains follows, all from one sample in a study of blood T cells in healthy people across ages. One entry per CDR3 protein, called by TCRdb with MiXCR from the 5' RACE reads. The profile shows about 1.7 million distinct CDR3 sequences, roughly 27% of them singletons. The sample comprised blood. The source is a woman in her 30s in good health. Both conserved end residues are part of each CDR3. Each record gives: clone size, V gene, J gene, D gene, CDR3 DNA, CDR3 protein. A D gene is named only where the DNA matches it firmly. Part of the rows lack a size; the others show once, few, many or a class for expanded clones.

.	TRBV7-2	TRBJ2-7	TRBD2	TGTGCCAGCAGCCCCTCACTAGCGGGAGCCACAACCGGGCAGTACTTC	CASSPSLAGATTGQYF
few	TRBV4-2	TRBJ1-1	TRBD1	TGTGCCAGCAGCCGCAGCGCGGGACAGGGGCGCGGGAACACTGAAGCTTTCTTT	CASSRSAGQGRGNTEAFF
many	TRBV4-3	TRBJ2-1	TRBD2	TGCGCCAGCAGCCGGAGCGGGAGGGAGTACAATGAGCAGTTCTTC	CASSRSGREYNEQFF
few	TRBV5-1	TRBJ1-2	.	TGCGCCAGCAGCGAGTCGACGGAGAACTATGGCTACACCTTC	CASSESTENYGYTF
.	TRBV5-1	TRBJ2-3	TRBD2	TGCGCCAGCAGCCAGACTAGCGGGGTAGATACGCAGTATTTT	CASSQTSGVDTQYF
many	TRBV2	TRBJ2-1	TRBD1	TGTGCCAGCAGAGTAGCTAGGGGACAGGGGGCAGATGAGCAGTTCTTC	CASRVARGQGADEQFF
.	TRBV12-3/TRBV12-4	TRBJ2-7	.	TGTGCCAGCAGTTCCCTTCGGACGGCCAGCGGCTACGAGCAGTACTTC	CASSSLRTASGYEQYF
.	TRBV21-1	TRBJ2-7	.	TGTGCCAGCAACTTTCCCGGGGCAGGGGGCCGGTCTAGCCCCTCCTACGAGCAGTACTTC	CASNFPGAGGRSSPSYEQYF
.	TRBV14	TRBJ2-7	.	TGTGCCAGCATCACAGTAGGCGAGCAGTACTTC	CASITVGEQYF
.	TRBV6-6	TRBJ2-5	.	TGTGCCAGCAGTTATTTCGGCCAAGAGACCCAGTACTTC	CASSYFGQETQYF
.	TRBV7-3	TRBJ1-1	.	TGTGCCAGCAGCTTCTCGGGGAATCTGAACACTGAAGCTTTCTTT	CASSFSGNLNTEAFF
many	TRBV29-1	TRBJ2-3	.	TGCAGCGTTGACGCTGGGACCAGGGGTGGTTCGGATACGCAGTATTTT	CSVDAGTRGGSDTQYF
few	TRBV5-1	TRBJ2-1	.	TGCGCCAGCAGCCGTTTGGAGAATGAGCAGTTCTTC	CASSRLENEQFF
.	TRBV5-1	TRBJ2-7	TRBD2	TGCGCCAGCAGCTCACGAGCCGGGGGACTAGCTGGCGAGCAGTACTTC	CASSSRAGGLAGEQYF
.	TRBV12-3/TRBV12-4	TRBJ1-4	.	TGTGCCAGGAGGACGGAAAATAATGAAAAACTGTTTTTT	CARRTENNEKLFF
few	TRBV12-3/TRBV12-4	TRBJ2-4	TRBD1	TGTGCCAGCAGAGGGGACAGGGGTATCAACATTCAGTACTTC	CASRGDRGINIQYF
many	TRBV12-3/TRBV12-4	TRBJ1-2	.	TGTGCCAGCAGCTCGGATAACTATGGCTACACCTTC	CASSSDNYGYTF
few	TRBV5-1	TRBJ2-7	TRBD1	TGCGCCAGTATGTCCGGGACAGGTTCCTACGAGCAGTACTTC	CASMSGTGSYEQYF
.	TRBV29-1	TRBJ1-1	.	TGCAGCGCAAAAACAGGGACGGGTAACACTGAAGCTTTCTTT	CSAKTGTGNTEAFF
.	TRBV6-2/TRBV6-3	TRBJ1-1	TRBD1	TGTGCCAGTGACAGGGATGGCACTGAAGCTTTCTTT	CASDRDGTEAFF
many	TRBV12-3/TRBV12-4	TRBJ2-4	.	TGTGCCAGCATCACGTCGGAGGACAACATTCAGTACTTC	CASITSEDNIQYF
few	TRBV2	TRBJ2-1	TRBD1	TGTGCCAGCAGAGACAGGGGGTTCTCCTACAATGAGCAGTTCTTC	CASRDRGFSYNEQFF
few	TRBV6-5	TRBJ2-1	TRBD2	TGTGCCAGCAGTTCCTATCGGCGGACTAGCGGGGTGGACAATGAGCAGTTCTTC	CASSSYRRTSGVDNEQFF
many	TRBV9	TRBJ2-3	.	TGTGCCAGCAGCGTAGACGGGAGCCCAGATACGCAGTATTTT	CASSVDGSPDTQYF
many	TRBV20-1	TRBJ2-7	.	TGCAGTGCTAGAGGAGGTTTCTTCGAGCAGTACTTC	CSARGGFFEQYF
.	TRBV5-1	TRBJ1-2	.	TGCGCCAGCAGCTCCGATGGGGTAAAGGACTATGGCTACACCTTC	CASSSDGVKDYGYTF
.	TRBV7-6	TRBJ1-2	TRBD1	TGTGCCAGCAGCACGATACCGGGACAGGGGGGGTTTGGCTACACCTTC	CASSTIPGQGGFGYTF
.	TRBV12-3/TRBV12-4	TRBJ2-1	.	TGTGCCAGCACCCTGGACAACAATGAGCAGTTCTTC	CASTLDNNEQFF
.	TRBV7-2	TRBJ2-5	TRBD2	TGTGCCAGCAGCTTCCTAGCGGGGGGTACTCAAGAGACCCAGTACTTC	CASSFLAGGTQETQYF
.	TRBV29-1	TRBJ2-3	.	TGCAGCGTTGAGGCTTTCCACCCAGCAGCCCTGAGCACAGATACGCGGTATTTT	CSVEAFHPAALSTDTRYF
many	TRBV5-1	TRBJ2-1	TRBD2	TGCGCCAGCAGCCCCGGGGGGATAAGCGATGAGCAGTTCTTC	CASSPGGISDEQFF
many	TRBV5-1	TRBJ2-6	.	TGCGCCAGCAGCCCATCCCGGGACACCGCAAACTGGGCCAACGTCCTGACTTTC	CASSPSRDTANWANVLTF
.	TRBV7-9	TRBJ2-1	.	TGTGCCATCAAACGGGGGATCTCCTGCAATGAGCAGTTCTTC	CAIKRGISCNEQFF
.	TRBV20-1	TRBJ2-1	TRBD2	TGCAGTGCTAGTCTTCTTGGGGGGGATCTACCCAAAAATGAGCAGTTCTTC	CSASLLGGDLPKNEQFF
.	TRBV6-5	TRBJ2-7	TRBD1	TGTGCCAGCAGGCCGGGACAGGGACACGGGCAGTACTTC	CASRPGQGHGQYF
many	TRBV20-1	TRBJ2-1	.	TGCAGTGCTAGGAGGGGGACGAGCTCCTACAATGAGCAGTTCTTC	CSARRGTSSYNEQFF
.	TRBV6-1	TRBJ2-7	.	TGTGCCAGCAGACGTGGGACGGACACTACCACTACCTACGAGCAGTACTTC	CASRRGTDTTTTYEQYF
few	TRBV9	TRBJ2-1	TRBD2	TGTGCCAGCAGCGTAGGGCTAGCGGTTAACAATGAGCAGTTCTTC	CASSVGLAVNNEQFF
few	TRBV20-1	TRBJ2-3	.	TGCAGTGCTAAACTAGCCTCGGGCACAGATACGCAGTATTTT	CSAKLASGTDTQYF
few	TRBV7-9	TRBJ1-1	.	TGTGCCAGCAGCTTAAGTCTCACTGAAGCTTTCTTT	CASSLSLTEAFF
.	TRBV3-1	TRBJ2-1	TRBD2	TGTGCCAGCAGCCCGAGCATTGAGCGGGGGCCCCACAATGAGCAGTTCTTC	CASSPSIERGPHNEQFF
.	TRBV6-6	TRBJ2-1	.	TGTGCCAGCAGTACGGACCTCAGCAATGAGCAGTTCTTC	CASSTDLSNEQFF
few	TRBV2	TRBJ2-6	TRBD1	TGTGCCAGCAGCCGGGGACAGGGAGGCACTGGGGCCAACGTCCTGACTTTC	CASSRGQGGTGANVLTF